The 5 T cell receptor beta chains listed next were all sequenced from one sample in a study of metastatic and nonmetastatic thyroid tumors. Each patient came to thyroid surgery without any prior treatment (of any kind). TCRdb ran MiXCR on the PCR reads. This table has approximately 20,000 clones, around a third appearing once. Input material: adjacent normal tissue. These receptors all come from a female donor with papillary thyroid cancer or a benign thyroid nodule (not recorded which). Some clones in this sample may be carry-over from other donors' samples.

The chain is built from TRBV6-5 and TRBJ2-1; 9 bases match TRBD1. The CDR3 is 14 amino acids. Germline CDR1 is MNHEY and CDR2 is SVGAGI. Germline trimming cut 2 bases from V and 7 bases from J; bases unmatched to any gene: 3. This CDR3 is CASSYPGTGNEQFF. The CDR3 DNA follows: TGTGCCAGCAGTTACCCCGGGACAGGGAATGAGCAGTTCTTC.

This chain's CDR3 is CASSLGMAGGPVFEQFF. In DNA, the CDR3 is TGTGCCAGCAGTTTAGGAATGGCGGGAGGGCCCGTTTTTGAGCAGTTCTTC. V usage is TRBV28 and J usage is TRBJ2-1; 9 bases are shared with TRBD2. V lost 2 bases to trimming and J lost 9 bases; unmatched junction nucleotides: 14. This CDR3 has 17 amino acids. Looked up from germline, CDR1 is MDHEN and CDR2 is SYDVKM.

The chain combines TRBV5-1 with TRBJ2-3, with D unclear. This CDR3 spans 13 amino acids. The V end lost 1 base, the J end lost 4 bases, and 7 bases lay between the germline ends. Germline V CDR1 and CDR2: SGHRS, YFSETQ. The CDR3 here is CASSLLGADTQYF. DNA for the CDR3: TGCGCCAGCAGCTTGCTAGGCGCAGATACGCAGTATTTT.

This clone came up many times. The chain recombines TRBV11-2 with TRBJ2-5, with TRBD2 matching 13 bases. Unmatched junction bases numbered 11, after V lost 4 bases and J lost 3 bases. The germline V gene encodes CDR1 SGHAT and CDR2 FQNNGV. The length of the CDR3 is 18 residues. In DNA form, the CDR3 reads TGTGCCAGCAGCTCTGTACTAGCGGGGGGGCATTCCGAAGAGACCCAGTACTTC. This codes for CASSSVLAGGHSEETQYF.

By share, this clone counts as medium-sized. The rearrangement joins TRBV27 to TRBJ2-7; D not resolved. Trimming took 5 bases from V and 4 from J, leaving 9 bases between them. The CDR3 sequence is 12 residues long. Germline lookup yields CDR1 MNHEY and CDR2 SMNVEV (reference sequence). The CDR3 DNA is TGTGCCAGCAGTCCCCTCCCTTACGAGCAGTACTTC. Protein product: CASSPLPYEQYF.